A selection of T cell receptor beta chains follows, all from one sample in a study of breast tumors, draining lymph nodes, adjacent tissues. TCRdb redid the calling of the multiplex PCR reads with MiXCR, one entry per CDR3 protein. The table lists about 230,000 distinct CDR3 sequences, approximately 31% of them singletons. The sequencing sample was made of axillary lymph node tissue. These receptors all come from a female donor with breast cancer. Some clones in this sample may be carry-over from other donors' samples. Both conserved end residues are part of each CDR3. Each record gives: V gene, J gene, D gene, clone size, CDR3 protein, CDR3 DNA. A D gene is named only where the DNA matches it firmly. Clone size is shown for a subset of rows, as once, few, many or a class of expanded clone.

>TRBV30|TRBJ2-5|.|many
CAWSVETQYF
TGTGCCTGGAGTGTCGAGACCCAGTACTTC
>TRBV7-3|TRBJ2-2|.|many
CASSFQAGAGGGELFF
TGTGCCAGCAGCTTTCAGGCGGGGGCAGGAGGCGGGGAGCTGTTTTTT
>TRBV20-1|TRBJ1-2|.|many
CSAYEGLWSDGYTF
TGCAGTGCGTACGAAGGGTTATGGTCGGATGGCTACACCTTC
>TRBV6-6|TRBJ2-1|.|many
CASSYLRGEQFF
TGTGCCAGCAGTTATTTGCGGGGTGAGCAGTTCTTC
>TRBV5-1|TRBJ1-2|TRBD1|many
CASSLEGQGYGYTF
TGCGCCAGCAGCTTAGAGGGACAGGGGTATGGCTACACCTTC
>TRBV7-9|TRBJ2-7|.|many
CASSSGGTGYEQYF
TGTGCCAGCAGCTCTGGAGGCACCGGCTACGAGCAGTACTTC
>TRBV7-3|TRBJ2-3|.|many
CASSLNRDTQYF
TGTGCCAGCAGCTTAAATAGAGATACGCAGTATTTT
>TRBV6-5|TRBJ1-5|TRBD1|many
CASRLTGTAVQPQHF
TGTGCCAGTCGGCTAACCGGGACAGCAGTTCAGCCCCAGCATTTT
>TRBV5-4|TRBJ2-3|.|.
CASSSGMGTDTQYF
TGTGCCAGCAGCTCTGGTATGGGCACAGATACGCAGTATTTT
>TRBV20-1|TRBJ2-5|.|many
CSARSGGARGETQYF
TGCAGTGCTAGAAGTGGGGGGGCCAGGGGAGAGACCCAGTACTTC
>TRBV4-1|TRBJ2-7|TRBD1|many
CASSNTGTGDYEQYF
TGCGCCAGCAGCAACACAGGGACAGGAGACTACGAGCAGTACTTC
>TRBV7-3|TRBJ2-5|.|many
CASSLPAGEETQYF
TGTGCCAGCAGCTTACCGGCAGGGGAAGAGACCCAGTACTTC
>TRBV7-3|TRBJ2-2|TRBD2|.
CASSYGLAGGELFF
TGTGCCAGCAGCTACGGGCTAGCGGGCGGGGAGCTGTTTTTT
>TRBV7-2|TRBJ2-5|TRBD1|.
CASSGTGLGGRDQETQYF
TGTGCCAGCAGCGGGACAGGGCTCGGGGGCCGTGACCAAGAGACCCAGTACTTC
>TRBV12-3/TRBV12-4|TRBJ2-7|TRBD2|.
CASRAGTSDYEQYF
TGTGCCAGCAGGGCTGGGACTAGCGACTACGAGCAGTACTTC
>TRBV9|TRBJ2-1|TRBD2|.
CASSVVAGGEQFF
TGTGCCAGCAGCGTAGTGGCGGGAGGTGAGCAGTTCTTC
>TRBV27|TRBJ2-7|TRBD2|many
CASSFQAGGIGEQYF
TGTGCCAGCAGTTTTCAAGCGGGAGGTATTGGGGAGCAGTACTTC
>TRBV7-2|TRBJ2-1|.|.
CASSSGGAKSSYNEQFF
TGTGCCAGCAGCTCCGGTGGGGCTAAGAGCTCCTACAATGAGCAGTTCTTC
>TRBV7-6|TRBJ1-5|.|.
CASSLGWGDEQPQHF
TGTGCTAGCAGCTTAGGGTGGGGGGACGAGCAGCCCCAGCATTTT
>TRBV6-1|TRBJ2-2|TRBD1|few
CASVRTGKGTGELFF
TGTGCCAGCGTCCGGACAGGGAAGGGCACCGGGGAGCTGTTTTTT
>TRBV29-1|TRBJ1-5|TRBD1|.
CSVEDRTGAYYSNQPQHF
TGCAGCGTTGAAGATCGGACAGGGGCTTACTATAGCAATCAGCCCCAGCATTTT
>TRBV11-2|TRBJ1-5|.|many
CASSLGPGSQPQHF
TGTGCCAGCAGCTTAGGTCCCGGGAGTCAGCCCCAGCATTTT
>TRBV19|TRBJ1-5|.|.
CASRQGGSGQPQHF
TGTGCCAGTCGGCAGGGCGGGTCGGGTCAGCCCCAGCATTTT
>TRBV9|TRBJ2-5|.|many
CASSSDLGETETQYF
TGTGCCAGCAGCTCCGATCTGGGGGAGACGGAGACCCAGTACTTC
>TRBV20-1|TRBJ1-1|TRBD1|few
CSARMDRDTEAFF
TGCAGTGCTAGAATGGACAGGGACACTGAAGCTTTCTTT
>TRBV4-2|TRBJ2-7|.|many
CASNLGAAGDEQYF
TGTGCCAGCAACCTTGGGGCTGCCGGGGACGAGCAGTACTTC
>TRBV11-3|TRBJ2-3|TRBD2|many
CASSGAGTSGNTDTQYF
TGTGCCAGCAGCGGCGCGGGGACTAGCGGAAACACAGATACGCAGTATTTT
>TRBV9|TRBJ2-3|TRBD1|many
CASSDPGGAADTQYF
TGTGCCAGCAGCGACCCAGGGGGCGCGGCAGATACGCAGTATTTT
>TRBV5-6|TRBJ2-1|TRBD2|.
CASSFGLAGGGEEQFF
TGCGCCAGCAGCTTCGGGTTGGCGGGAGGAGGGGAAGAGCAGTTCTTC
>TRBV7-9|TRBJ2-1|TRBD2|many
CASSPSGLVGHEQFF
TGTGCCAGCAGTCCATCGGGACTAGTTGGCCATGAGCAGTTCTTC
>TRBV5-1|TRBJ2-7|TRBD2|many
CASSSNSGTYYEQYF
TGCGCCAGCAGCTCAAATAGCGGGACTTACTACGAGCAGTACTTC
>TRBV20-1|TRBJ2-7|TRBD2|many
CSARLLGLAGGYEQYF
TGCAGTGCTAGACTCTTGGGACTAGCGGGAGGCTACGAGCAGTACTTC
>TRBV20-1|TRBJ1-5|TRBD1|many
CSVEQGNQPQHF
TGCAGTGTGGAACAGGGGAATCAGCCCCAGCATTTT
>TRBV7-3|TRBJ2-1|TRBD1|many
CASSVIPGQGGNEQFF
TGTGCCAGCAGCGTCATTCCGGGACAGGGGGGAAATGAGCAGTTCTTC
>TRBV9|TRBJ1-1|.|.
CASSASLGYTEAFF
TGTGCCAGCAGCGCCAGCCTGGGGTACACTGAAGCTTTCTTT
>TRBV5-1|TRBJ2-1|TRBD2|many
CASSFDAGGPGGEQFF
TGCGCCAGCAGCTTTGATGCGGGAGGGCCAGGAGGGGAGCAGTTCTTC
>TRBV3-1|TRBJ2-5|TRBD2|many
CASRGTSGRETQYF
TGTGCCAGCAGAGGGACTAGCGGGAGGGAGACCCAGTACTTC
>TRBV15|TRBJ1-2|.|many
CATSPSTGNYGYTF
TGTGCCACCAGCCCCTCCACAGGGAACTATGGCTACACCTTC
>TRBV3-1|TRBJ2-7|.|many
CATWRTHLSYEQYF
TGTGCCACCTGGAGGACTCACCTATCCTACGAGCAGTACTTC
>TRBV5-1|TRBJ2-1|TRBD2|many
CASSTGLAGSNEQFF
TGCGCCAGCAGCACTGGACTAGCGGGTAGCAATGAGCAGTTCTTC
>TRBV7-2|TRBJ1-2|.|many
CASSPRTNYGYTF
TGTGCCAGCAGCCCCAGGACTAACTATGGCTACACCTTC
>TRBV20-1|TRBJ2-2|.|many
CSARQGNGGELFF
TGCAGTGCTAGACAGGGGAATGGCGGGGAGCTGTTTTTT
>TRBV9|TRBJ2-3|.|many
CASSVGQVDTQYF
TGTGCCAGCAGCGTAGGGCAGGTGGATACGCAGTATTTT
>TRBV19|TRBJ2-3|.|.
CASSIRGDTDTQYF
TGTGCCAGTAGTATCCGCGGGGACACAGATACGCAGTATTTT
>TRBV11-2|TRBJ1-4|TRBD1|many
CASSSGTGAKKLFF
TGTGCCAGCAGCTCAGGGACAGGGGCAAAAAAACTGTTTTTT
>TRBV5-1|TRBJ2-1|.|many
CASSLGVYNEQFF
TGCGCCAGCAGCTTGGGGGTCTACAATGAGCAGTTCTTC
>TRBV30|TRBJ2-7|.|many
CAWSVTGHEQYF
TGTGCCTGGAGTGTCACCGGGCACGAGCAGTACTTC
>TRBV15|TRBJ1-2|.|.
CATSREGIYGYTF
TGTGCCACCAGCAGAGAGGGGATCTATGGCTACACCTTC
>TRBV12-3/TRBV12-4|TRBJ2-2|.|many
CASRARVGGELFF
TGTGCCAGCAGGGCTAGGGTGGGCGGGGAGCTGTTTTTT
>TRBV11-3|TRBJ2-2|TRBD2|many
CASSLAIIAGGFGELFF
TGTGCCAGCAGCCTGGCTATCATAGCGGGAGGTTTCGGGGAGCTGTTTTTT
>TRBV20-1|TRBJ2-3|TRBD2|once
CSASTTGLAAYNEQYF
TGCAGTGCTAGTACAACCGGGCTAGCGGCTTACAATGAGCAGTATTTT
>TRBV4-3|TRBJ2-7|.|many
CASSPGRGVYEQYF
TGCGCCAGCAGCCCGGGGAGGGGGGTCTACGAGCAGTACTTC
>TRBV9|TRBJ2-3|.|.
CASSTRSGDTQYF
TGTGCCAGCAGCACCAGAAGTGGGGATACGCAGTATTTT
>TRBV7-2|TRBJ1-5|TRBD1|many
CASSLAPGQGGSQHF
TGTGCCAGCAGCTTAGCCCCGGGACAGGGAGGATCCCAGCATTTT
>TRBV29-1|TRBJ2-5|TRBD2|.
CSANGTSEYF
TGCAGCGCGAACGGGACTAGCGAGTACTTC
>TRBV7-8|TRBJ1-5|.|.
CASSLGSGVNQPQHF
TGTGCCAGCAGCTTAGGGTCAGGGGTCAATCAGCCCCAGCATTTT
>TRBV6-2/TRBV6-3|TRBJ2-7|.|few
CASSLPGGPYEQYF
TGTGCCAGCAGTCTACCGGGGGGCCCCTACGAGCAGTACTTC
>TRBV6-6|TRBJ2-7|.|many
CASSLHTPDNEQYF
TGTGCCAGCAGTCTCCATACCCCGGACAACGAGCAGTACTTC
>TRBV6-5|TRBJ2-7|.|.
CASSPSRNEQYF
TGTGCCAGCAGTCCCTCCCGAAACGAGCAGTACTTC